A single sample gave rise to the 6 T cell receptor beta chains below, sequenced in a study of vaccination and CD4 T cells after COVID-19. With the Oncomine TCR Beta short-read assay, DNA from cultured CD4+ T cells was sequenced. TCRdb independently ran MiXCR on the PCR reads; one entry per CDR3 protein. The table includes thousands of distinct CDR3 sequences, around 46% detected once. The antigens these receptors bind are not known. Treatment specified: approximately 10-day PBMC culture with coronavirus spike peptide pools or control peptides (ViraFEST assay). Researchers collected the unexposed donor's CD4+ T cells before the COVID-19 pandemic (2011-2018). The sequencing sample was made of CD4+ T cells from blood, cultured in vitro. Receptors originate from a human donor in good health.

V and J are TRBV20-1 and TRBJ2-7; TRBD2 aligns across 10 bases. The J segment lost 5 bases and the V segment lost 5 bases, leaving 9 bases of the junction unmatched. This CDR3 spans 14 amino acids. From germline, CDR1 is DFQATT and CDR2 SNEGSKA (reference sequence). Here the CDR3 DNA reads TGCAGTGCTCCTAGGAGCGGGGGGGCCCACGAGCAGTACTTC. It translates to CSAPRSGGAHEQYF.

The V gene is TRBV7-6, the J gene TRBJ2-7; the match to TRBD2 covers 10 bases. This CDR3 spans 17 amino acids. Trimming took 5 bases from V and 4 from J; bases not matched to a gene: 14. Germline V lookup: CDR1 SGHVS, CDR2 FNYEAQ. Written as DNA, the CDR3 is TGTGCCAGCAGCCCGACTAGCGGGCCACTTGACCAATACGAGCAGTACTTC. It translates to CASSPTSGPLDQYEQYF.

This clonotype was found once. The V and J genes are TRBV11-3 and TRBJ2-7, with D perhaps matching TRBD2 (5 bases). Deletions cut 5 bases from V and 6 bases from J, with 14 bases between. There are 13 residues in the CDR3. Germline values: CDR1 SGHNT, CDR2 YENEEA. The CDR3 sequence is CASSPHQEGEQYF. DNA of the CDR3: TGTGCCAGCAGCCCACATCAAGAGGGCGAGCAGTACTTC. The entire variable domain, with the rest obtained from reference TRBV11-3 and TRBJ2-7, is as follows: EAGVVQSPRYKIIEKKQPVAFWCNPISGHNTLYWYLQNLGQGPELLIRYENEEAVDDSQLPKDRFSAERLKGVDSTLKIQPAELGDSAVYLCASSPHQEGEQYFGPGTRLTVT.

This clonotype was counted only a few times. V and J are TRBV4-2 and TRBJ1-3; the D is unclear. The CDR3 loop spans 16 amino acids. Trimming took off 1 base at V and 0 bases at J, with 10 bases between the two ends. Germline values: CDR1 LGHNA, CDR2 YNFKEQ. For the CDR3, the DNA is TGTGCCAGCAGCCAAGGGCTCCAGAACTCTGGAAACACCATATATTTT. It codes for CASSQGLQNSGNTIYF.

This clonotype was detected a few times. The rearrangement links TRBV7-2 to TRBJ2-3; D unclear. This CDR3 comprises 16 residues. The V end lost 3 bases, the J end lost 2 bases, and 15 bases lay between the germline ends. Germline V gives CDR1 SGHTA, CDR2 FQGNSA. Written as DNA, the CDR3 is TGTGCCAGCAGCTTCGAAATGGGTAAATTCACAGATACGCAGTATTTT. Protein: CASSFEMGKFTDTQYF.

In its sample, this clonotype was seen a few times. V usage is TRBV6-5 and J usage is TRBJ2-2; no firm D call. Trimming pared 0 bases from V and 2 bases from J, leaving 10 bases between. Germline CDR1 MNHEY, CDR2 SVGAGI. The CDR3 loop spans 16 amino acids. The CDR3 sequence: CASSYSMPANTGELFF. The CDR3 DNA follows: TGTGCCAGCAGTTACTCGATGCCAGCTAACACCGGGGAGCTGTTTTTT.